Listed here is a single T cell receptor (beta chain). No cognate antigen has been identified for it. Qualities for individual bases were not recorded, and no much larger clone is one base off. This sample is drawn from a study of beta chain features in type 1 diabetes (dated by TCRdb to the late 2010s). At the level of the whole study: Patients and healthy donors did not differ in mean age, gender distribution, total cell number or subset yield. Naive and central memory subsets were obtained from all 30 or so donors, but regulatory and stem cell-like memory subsets were isolated from only 8 patients and roughly 8 healthy donors. A total of approximately 99,000,000 sorted cells were examined across all samples, and RNA yield correlated strongly with the number of cells per subset. The study compared the TCRB repertoires of sorted circulating CD4+ T cell subsets in recently diagnosed type 1 diabetes patients with those in matched healthy donors.

All of the isolated RNA was reverse transcribed with the High Capacity cDNA Reverse Transcription Kit, so expressed TCRB transcripts were sequenced. Deep immunoSEQ sequencing was applied to naive, central memory and regulatory T cell samples, giving an average of roughly 3.5 million total reads per sample. After sorted cells were lysed in RLT buffer, RNA was extracted with DNase-treated RNeasy Micro or Mini kits, with the choice depending on cell number. Each cell subset was processed separately to prevent cross-contamination, with patient and healthy donor samples processed together. The immunoSEQ multiplex PCR was used to amplify TCRB sequences from cDNA, generating 87-bp fragments that spanned the CDR3 region. Amplicons were sequenced on the Illumina HiSeq platform. On the authors' methods: Synthetic template baselines were used to correct PCR bias computationally, reads within Hamming distance 2 were collapsed together, and singletons that could not be merged were discarded. Reads were aligned against IMGT so that V, D and J genes, CDR3 length and insertions or deletions at six rearrangement sites could be assigned. Within each subset, clonotype counts were normalized to the number of sorted cells before true diversity and Gini coefficients were calculated with the tcR R package. The overlap coefficient, calculated on TCRB nucleotide sequences, was used to measure repertoire sharing. TCRdb stores this immuneACCESS table with in-frame sequences only. Part of the clones is absent; in the studies checked, under half of the shortfall reflects unresolved V genes, and no reason is known for the rest. V and J calls and clone size are given by that table; D and trimming were obtained from the DNA. The sample yields 150,000 or so clones; around 8.6% were counted once. The ten largest clones represent approximately 0.56% of the sample.

For CDR1 and CDR2, the germline V gene (reference sequence) lists SGHNT and YYREEE. The junction shows trimming of 4 bases on V and 4 bases on J, and the gene matches do not reach 8 bases of it. The CDR3 runs 16 residues from the cysteine to the phenylalanine. CDR3 DNA is the only sequence kept; it has 48 bases, read in frame from the first base. From each donor, a single peripheral blood sample of around 120 mL on average was drawn into heparinised tubes. Naive, central memory, regulatory and stem cell-like memory CD4+ T cells were sorted on a BD FACSAria II using a panel including CD45RO, CCR7, CD25, CD127, CD95 and CD27. Every sorted population had a purity above 95%. PBMCs were isolated right away by Lymphoprep density gradient centrifugation and were stained directly, without culture. To minimize batch effects, samples were stained and sorted in pairs, one healthy donor with one patient per experiment.

The paper's findings and limits, for the study overall: Sequencing cDNA rather than genomic DNA could over-represent highly expressing activated cells, although activation and CD3 levels did not differ between groups. Shorter templates might be favored by PCR, yet because patient and control samples were amplified and corrected together, any such skew would affect both groups equally. Type 1 diabetes patients showed a moderate but significant shortening of TCRB CDR3 length in all four CD4+ subsets. Because the HLA sub-analyses included only small numbers of individuals, any influence of HLA type on TCRB rearrangement was left unresolved. Naive, central memory and regulatory TCRB repertoires appeared to be more similar among patients than among healthy donors. Fewer insertions and more nucleotide deletions at VDJ recombination sites were observed in patients with type 1 diabetes, implying thymic rearrangement abnormalities.

Sequencing input: central memory CD4+ T cells from blood. The TCR sequence derives from a woman aged 18-29 years with type 1 diabetes. The chain is made from TRBV5-4 and TRBJ1-1; 12 middle bases align to TRBD1. The DNA sequence follows: TGTGCCAGCAGCGACCGGGACAGGGGGCGCGGCACTGAAGCTTTCTTT. Translated, it reads CASSDRDRGRGTEAFF.